Each of the 10 T cell receptor beta chains below was sequenced from the same sample in a study of T cells of healthy individuals (dated by TCRdb to the late 2010s). The method was 5' RACE. TCRdb names Illumina MiSeq as the instrument used. In TCRdb, the public reads were trimmed at Q25 with fastp and aligned with MiXCR, with productive beta chains retained. Each entry merges the rows of one CDR3 protein and shows their most common DNA and genes. The sample data list tens of thousands of distinct CDR3 sequences, and under 20% of these were observed just once. Approximately 4.7% of the sample is held by the ten biggest clonotypes. Receptors were obtained from a human donor in good health.

This clonotype came up many times. The chain joins TRBV20-1 to TRBJ2-2; 9 nucleotides match TRBD2. J lost 3 bases, V lost 1 base, and 0 bases had no gene match. CDR1 and CDR2 (germline): DFQATT, SNEGSKA (reference sequence). CDR3 size: 14 residues. CDR3 amino acids: CSARGTSDTGELFF. The CDR3 DNA is TGCAGTGCTAGAGGGACTAGCGACACCGGGGAGCTGTTTTTT.

This clonotype was picked up a small number of times. The rearrangement uses TRBV7-2 and TRBJ1-4, with 8 positions matching TRBD1. The germline gives CDR1 SGHTA, CDR2 FQGNSA. CDR3 size: 14 residues. J was trimmed by 8 bases and V by 3 bases; bases with no gene match: 5. The CDR3 sequence is CASSFSRDREKLFF. The CDR3 nucleotides read TGTGCCAGCAGCTTCTCCCGGGACAGGGAAAAACTGTTTTTT.

Many counts were recorded for this clonotype. This rearrangement joins TRBV30 to TRBJ2-1, with D perhaps TRBD2 (5 bases). CDR1 is GTSNPN, CDR2 SVGIG, per germline (reference sequence). CDR3 size: 12 residues. The V end lost 3 bases, the J end lost 9 bases, and 12 bases lay between the germline ends. CDR3 loop: CAWRRVGGEQFF. CDR3 nucleotides: TGTGCCTGGAGGAGGGTCGGTGGTGAGCAGTTCTTC.

This clonotype was found many times. The rearrangement joins TRBV4-2 to TRBJ2-2; D may be TRBD2 (6 bases). Trimming took 0 bases from V and 5 from J, leaving 16 bases between them. Germline values: CDR1 LGHNA, CDR2 YNFKEQ. The CDR3 covers 17 residues. CDR3 sequence: CASSQDVSGGLTGELFF. CDR3 nucleotides: TGTGCCAGCAGCCAAGATGTATCTGGGGGGTTAACCGGGGAGCTGTTTTTT.

This clonotype appeared many times. The junction does not match germline at one end; this may be a read error. The rearrangement joins TRBV12-5 to TRBJ1-5, with D possibly matching TRBD1 (5 bases). Germline V gene data show CDR1 as LGHNT and CDR2 as FRNRAP. This CDR3 has 15 amino acids. The CDR3 DNA reads TGTGCCAGTGTAGGGCAGGCCGGGGGGAATCAGCCCCAGCATTTT. Residues: CASVGQAGGNQPQHF. Full variable domain (remainder filled in from reference TRBV12-5 and TRBJ1-5): DARVTQTPRHKVTEMGQEVTMRCQPILGHNTVFWYRQTMMQGLELLAYFRNRAPLDDSGMPKDRFSAEMPDATLATLKIQPSEPRDSAVYFCASVGQAGGNQPQHFGDGTRLSIL.

This clonotype was recorded a few times. A much larger clone differs by one base, so this may be a read error. The chain joins TRBV28 to TRBJ2-7; possible D gene TRBD1, 6 bases. This CDR3 has 11 amino acids. In germline, CDR1 is MDHEN, CDR2 SYDVKM. Trimming stripped 5 bases from V and 5 bases from J, with 7 bases between. CDR3 region: CASSNRDEQYF. The CDR3 DNA is TGTGCCAGCAGTAACAGGGACGAGCAGTACTTC.

This clonotype has a count of ten or more. V and J are TRBV18 and TRBJ2-7; no clear D. V was cut by 3 bases and J by 5 bases, with 17 bases left in between. The length of the CDR3 is 15 residues. Germline V gives CDR1 KGHSH, CDR2 LQKENI. The CDR3 bases are TGTGCCAGCTCACCCACACAAGGAGTAGGGCACGAGCAGTACTTC. Translated: CASSPTQGVGHEQYF.

This clonotype was observed a handful of times. The chain has TRBV4-1 and TRBJ2-7, with D uncertain. Per the germline V gene, CDR1 is MGHRA and CDR2 is YSYEKL. The V end lost 1 base, the J end lost 6 bases, and 10 bases lay between the germline ends. The CDR3 length is 13 residues. The CDR3 here is CASSQGDAPEQYF. CDR3 nucleotides: TGCGCCAGCAGCCAAGGAGACGCACCCGAGCAGTACTTC.

A few counts support this clonotype. V is TRBV10-3 and J is TRBJ1-6; no reliable D call. Looked up from germline, CDR1 is ENHRY and CDR2 is SYGVKD. V was clipped by 6 bases and J by 9 bases, with 21 bases between them. The CDR3 runs 16 residues. The CDR3, as DNA: TGTGCCATCAGGGAGCGTTACCAGGAACCGATTTCACCCCTCCACTTT. It encodes CAIRERYQEPISPLHF.

This clonotype has a count of ten or more. V is TRBV7-9 and J is TRBJ2-3; unclear D gene. CDR1 and CDR2 (germline): SEHNR, FQNEAQ (reference sequence). The CDR3 loop spans 16 amino acids. Trimming shortened V by 5 bases and J by 0 bases, and 15 bases separated the two germline ends. CDR3 protein: CASSPFSSASTDTQYF. CDR3 coding DNA: TGTGCCAGCAGCCCCTTCTCAAGCGCCAGCACAGATACGCAGTATTTT.